This T cell receptor beta chain was recovered during a study of OX40 agonist ivuxolimab in advanced cancers. Study-level results: The authors also found low normalized T-cell clonal expansion in some nonresponders.

TCRdb keeps only in-frame clones here, not all; method: immunoSEQ multiplex PCR. The sample gives around 62,000 clones, about 89% of which show up once; around 1% is in the top ten. Cycle 7 day 1, cycle 4 day 1, and baseline were the timepoints at which blood was sampled. Of note for this clone: What it binds is unknown.

This CDR3 comprises 13 residues. The germline CDR1 and CDR2 sequences are SQVTM and ANQGSEA. The V gene lost 6 bases and the J gene lost 6 bases, with 18 bases spanning the gap. The sample was CD4+ or CD8+ T cells sorted from blood, taken in a trial of the OX40 agonist ivuxolimab. The sequence was collected from an adult with an advanced solid tumor such as melanoma, head and neck, liver or kidney cancer. V usage is TRBV29-1 and J usage is TRBJ2-7, with D possibly called TRBD1 or TRBD2 (7 bases each). CDR3 in DNA: TGCAGCGTGGCAACAACAGGGGAGGGCGAGCAGTACTTC. It encodes CSVATTGEGEQYF.